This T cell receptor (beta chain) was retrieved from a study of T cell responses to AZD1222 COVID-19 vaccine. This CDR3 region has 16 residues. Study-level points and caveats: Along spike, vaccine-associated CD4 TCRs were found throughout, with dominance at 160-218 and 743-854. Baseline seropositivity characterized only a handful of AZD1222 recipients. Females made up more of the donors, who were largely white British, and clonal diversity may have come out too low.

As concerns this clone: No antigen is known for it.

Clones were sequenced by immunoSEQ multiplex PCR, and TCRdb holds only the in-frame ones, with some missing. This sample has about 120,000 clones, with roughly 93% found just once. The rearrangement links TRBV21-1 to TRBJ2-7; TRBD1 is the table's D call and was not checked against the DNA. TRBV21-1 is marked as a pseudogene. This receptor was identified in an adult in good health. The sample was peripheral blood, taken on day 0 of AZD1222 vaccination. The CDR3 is CASRTAGTGYSYEQYF. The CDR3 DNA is TGTGCCAGCAGAACCGCTGGGACAGGGTATAGCTACGAGCAGTACTTC.